This is a list of T cell receptor beta chains from one sample in a study of T cells in Graves' hyperthyroidism and ophthalmopathy. TCRdb ran MiXCR on the multiplex PCR reads and lists one entry per CDR3 protein. The data contain 500,000 to 800,000 distinct CDR3 sequences, roughly 15% of them singletons. Source material: blood. These receptors all come from a woman in her forties or fifties with Graves' ophthalmopathy. CDR3s include the opening cysteine and the closing phenylalanine or tryptophan. A D gene is named only where the DNA matches it firmly. Size is omitted from some rows. Given values are once, few, many or a class for expanded clones.

cdr3_nt	cdr3_aa	clone_size	v_call	d_call	j_call
TGTGCCAGCAGCCGAGGGACTAGCGGGCTGATTCAAGAGACCCAGTACTTC	CASSRGTSGLIQETQYF	.	TRBV3-1	TRBD2	TRBJ2-5
TGTGCCAGCAGCGTAGACCCAGGGTGGGGTAATCAGCCCCAGCATTTT	CASSVDPGWGNQPQHF	.	TRBV9	.	TRBJ1-5
TGCAGTGCAGGGACAGGGACGGCCTATGGCTACACCTTC	CSAGTGTAYGYTF	.	TRBV20-1	TRBD1	TRBJ1-2
TGTGCCAGCAGTGGATCTAACTATGGCTACACCTTC	CASSGSNYGYTF	many	TRBV2	.	TRBJ1-2
TGTGCCAGCAGTGATGTGATTCATTACGAGCAGTACTTC	CASSDVIHYEQYF	many	TRBV2	.	TRBJ2-7
TGCAGTGCTAGGGCTTCGAACAGCAATTCACCCCTCCACTTT	CSARASNSNSPLHF	.	TRBV20-1	.	TRBJ1-6
TGTGCCAGCAGTTACTTCGGATCGACAGTCAGCAATCAGCCCCAGCATTTT	CASSYFGSTVSNQPQHF	.	TRBV6-2/TRBV6-3	.	TRBJ1-5
TGCAGTGCTAGAGATGGGGGATCACCCCTCCACTTT	CSARDGGSPLHF	many	TRBV20-1	.	TRBJ1-6
TGTGCCAGCAGTTACTCCGGTTTAGCGGGAGGGCCAGGGGCAGATACGCAGTATTTT	CASSYSGLAGGPGADTQYF	many	TRBV6-6	TRBD2	TRBJ2-3
TGTGCCACCAGTGAATATACGGGGCGCTGGAACACTGAAGCTTTCTTT	CATSEYTGRWNTEAFF	many	TRBV24-1	.	TRBJ1-1
TGTGCCTGGAGTAGGGGCGAGGGCTACACCTTC	CAWSRGEGYTF	few	TRBV30	.	TRBJ1-2
TGTGCCAGCGGAAGGAGCGGACCCTACAATGAGCAGTTCTTC	CASGRSGPYNEQFF	many	TRBV6-1	.	TRBJ2-1
TGCAGTGCTAGAGGTTGGGGGGGCGCAGGCTATGGCTACACCTTC	CSARGWGGAGYGYTF	many	TRBV20-1	.	TRBJ1-2
TGTGCCATCAGTGAGTCAGTTCAGGGCTACGAGCAGTACTTC	CAISESVQGYEQYF	many	TRBV10-3	.	TRBJ2-7
TGTGCCAGCAGCTTAGTTCTAGCGGGAGGGCACACCGGGGAGCTGTTTTTT	CASSLVLAGGHTGELFF	many	TRBV7-2	TRBD2	TRBJ2-2
TGTGCCAGTAGTATTGGACAGATGAACACTGAAGCTTTCTTT	CASSIGQMNTEAFF	few	TRBV19	.	TRBJ1-1
TGTGCCAGCCGAAGTTCAGATACGCAGTATTTT	CASRSSDTQYF	many	TRBV27	.	TRBJ2-3
TGTGCCAGCAGCCACAGCGGGGCCTACAATGAGCAGTTCTTC	CASSHSGAYNEQFF	few	TRBV27	TRBD2	TRBJ2-1
TGTGCCAGCAGTGAACTAGAGGACAGGGCCTACGAGCAGTACTTC	CASSELEDRAYEQYF	.	TRBV6-1	TRBD1	TRBJ2-7
TGTGCCACCAGCAGAACCCGTGCTAGCGGGAGGGCGAATGAGCAGTTCTTC	CATSRTRASGRANEQFF	many	TRBV15	TRBD2	TRBJ2-1
TGTGCCAGCAGCCTTCTAGGGGACGAGCAGTACTTC	CASSLLGDEQYF	many	TRBV7-9	.	TRBJ2-7
TGCAGTGCGAACCCGGGACAAGTCACTGAAGCTTTCTTT	CSANPGQVTEAFF	many	TRBV20-1	.	TRBJ1-1
TGCGCCAGCAGCCACCGACAGGGGCCATCCTTTAGCACAGATACGCAGTATTTT	CASSHRQGPSFSTDTQYF	few	TRBV5-1	TRBD1	TRBJ2-3
TGTGCCAGCTCACCGACCATCCAGACAGACAACTATGGCTACACCTTC	CASSPTIQTDNYGYTF	many	TRBV18	.	TRBJ1-2
TGCAGTGCCAGAAGGAGGGGGAGTTCAGATACGCAGTATTTT	CSARRRGSSDTQYF	many	TRBV20-1	.	TRBJ2-3
TGTGCCAGCAGCCAAGCCTTGACAGAATACAATCAGCCCCAGCATTTT	CASSQALTEYNQPQHF	few	TRBV4-2	.	TRBJ1-5
TGCGCCAGCAGCTTGACTAGCGGGAGCGTAGATACGCAGTATTTT	CASSLTSGSVDTQYF	many	TRBV5-1	TRBD2	TRBJ2-3
TGCAGTGCCGGGACAACGGGTATCGCAGATACGCAGTATTTT	CSAGTTGIADTQYF	many	TRBV20-1	.	TRBJ2-3
TGCGCCAGCAGCCAGGACAGAGAATACGAGCAGTACTTC	CASSQDREYEQYF	many	TRBV4-1	.	TRBJ2-7
TGTGCTAGTGGTTTGGGACAGGGTGGTTCACCCCTCCACTTT	CASGLGQGGSPLHF	few	TRBV12-5	TRBD1	TRBJ1-6
TGTGCCAGCAGCTGGACTAGCGGAGAGGGTGAGCAGTTCTTC	CASSWTSGEGEQFF	many	TRBV7-2	TRBD2	TRBJ2-1
TGCGCCAGCAGCGGCGGACTGCGTGAGTTCTTC	CASSGGLREFF	.	TRBV5-1	.	TRBJ2-1
TGTGCCAGCAGCCATACTAGCGGGAGTTTTCGCTACGAGCAGTACTTC	CASSHTSGSFRYEQYF	many	TRBV7-9	TRBD2	TRBJ2-7
TGTGCCAGCAGTGAAAATGCCGCGGGTAGGGCGGCCGGGGAGCTGTTTTTT	CASSENAAGRAAGELFF	.	TRBV6-1	.	TRBJ2-2
TGCAGTGCTAGAAAAGGGACAGGCGCCGGCTACACCTTC	CSARKGTGAGYTF	many	TRBV20-1	TRBD1	TRBJ1-2
TGTGCCAGCATCTCAGGGACTAGCGGGTCCTACAATGAGCAGTTCTTC	CASISGTSGSYNEQFF	many	TRBV12-3/TRBV12-4	TRBD2	TRBJ2-1
TGTGCCAGCAGCTTAGCAGTGTCTTCTACCGACGAGCAGTACTTC	CASSLAVSSTDEQYF	many	TRBV11-3	.	TRBJ2-7
TGTGCCACCGTGACGGAGAACTATGGCTACACCTTC	CATVTENYGYTF	many	TRBV18	.	TRBJ1-2
TGCAGGACCGCGAACACCGATGAGCAGTTCTTC	CRTANTDEQFF	many	TRBV20-1	.	TRBJ2-1
TGTGCCAGCAGCTTACACCCGAACACTGAAGCTTTCTTT	CASSLHPNTEAFF	many	TRBV2	.	TRBJ1-1
TGTGCCAGCAGCACCGCAAGGAGTTCCTCCTACGAGCAGTACTTC	CASSTARSSSYEQYF	many	TRBV7-2	.	TRBJ2-7
TGTGCCACCAGCAGGACAGGCGTTAATGAAAAACTGTTTTTT	CATSRTGVNEKLFF	many	TRBV15	.	TRBJ1-4
TGTGCCAGCTCACCACGAGGTACTCTCTTGCCCTACGAGCAGTACTTC	CASSPRGTLLPYEQYF	many	TRBV18	.	TRBJ2-7
TGTGCCAGCAGCCCTCAGGGACTAGCGGGAGTTTATGAGCAGTTCTTC	CASSPQGLAGVYEQFF	.	TRBV9	TRBD2	TRBJ2-1
TGTGCCAGCAGTTCCCACAGGGTGAACACTGAAGCTTTCTTT	CASSSHRVNTEAFF	many	TRBV12-3/TRBV12-4	.	TRBJ1-1
TGTGCCAGCAGTTTGTCAAGCGGGAGGTACGAGCAGTACTTC	CASSLSSGRYEQYF	many	TRBV6-2/TRBV6-3	TRBD2	TRBJ2-7
TGTGCCAGCCTTTTCGTCGAGGGGACTACTGAAGCTTTCTTT	CASLFVEGTTEAFF	.	TRBV7-9	.	TRBJ1-1
TGTGCCAGCAGCCGCGGACTAGCGGGAGGGCCGTGGGAGCAGTACTTC	CASSRGLAGGPWEQYF	many	TRBV3-1	TRBD2	TRBJ2-7
TGTGCCAGCACTCCCGAGGCGGGCGCAGGGAAAGCTAGCAATCAGCCCCAGCATTTT	CASTPEAGAGKASNQPQHF	.	TRBV25-1	.	TRBJ1-5
TGTGCCAGCAGTACTAGCGGGGTCTACGAGCAGTACTTC	CASSTSGVYEQYF	few	TRBV6-5	TRBD2	TRBJ2-7